Included here is one T cell receptor (beta chain) sequence, with context. V lost 10 bases and J lost 2, with 12 bases in between. Germline V gives CDR1 KGHDR, CDR2 SFDVKD. The length of the CDR3 is 13 residues. Data came from immunoSEQ multiplex PCR; TCRdb stores just in-frame clones and leaves some out. The profile shows about 83,000 clones, roughly 80% of them singletons. This record comes from a study of blood T cell repertoires in COVID-19. Background on the study: The United States, Italy and Spain were the sources of the acute and convalescent COVID-19 samples.

The sample comprised peripheral blood. The chain has TRBV24-1 and TRBJ2-3, with D possibly TRBD1 on 6 matching bases. The TCR sequence derives from a woman at least 80 years old with acute or convalescent COVID-19. Here the CDR3 reads CATSEGDTDTQYF. As DNA, the CDR3 is TGTGCCACGTCCGAGGGGGACACAGATACGCAGTATTTT.